Below, one T cell receptor beta chain is given with its context. The antigen is unknown. Blood was sampled at baseline, cycle 4 day 1, and cycle 7 day 1. This entry belongs to a study of OX40 agonist ivuxolimab in advanced cancers. Study-wide findings and caveats: CD8+ T cells averaged more expanded clones than CD4+. Part of the nonresponder group also had normalized T-cell clonal expansion that was low. At 0.1 to 3.0 mg/kg, clonal expansion of CD4+ and CD8+ blood T cells had occurred by week 6.

Measured with immunoSEQ multiplex PCR; TCRdb has only the in-frame clones, and not every one. The data contain under 90,000 clones, approximately 87% of them singletons. The V gene end was trimmed by 5 bases and the J gene end by 3 bases; junction bases not matched to a gene: 7. CDR1 is MDHEN and CDR2 is SYDVKM in the germline V gene. The CDR3 has 15 amino acids. The specimen was CD4+ or CD8+ T cells sorted from blood, collected in a trial of the OX40 agonist ivuxolimab. The clonotype comes from an adult with an advanced solid tumor such as melanoma, head and neck, liver or kidney cancer. The chain recombines TRBV28 with TRBJ1-1; 9 bases fit TRBD1. CDR3 residues: CASSPGTGPYTEAFF. CDR3 sequence (DNA): TGTGCCAGCAGTCCCGGGACAGGGCCCTACACTGAAGCTTTCTTT.